Listed below are T cell receptor beta chains from one sample, sequenced in a study of blood T cell repertoires in COVID-19. Clones were sequenced by immunoSEQ multiplex PCR, and TCRdb holds only the in-frame ones, with some missing. This table holds under 400,000 clones, roughly 88% found once. Specimen: peripheral blood. The receptors originated from a young woman with COVID-19, enrolled during active disease. The CDR3 runs from the conserved cysteine through the conserved F or W. A D gene is named only where the DNA matches it firmly. The listing skips clone size in some rows; elsewhere it reads once, few, many or a size class.

v_call,clone_size,j_call,d_call,cdr3_nt,cdr3_aa
TRBV28,-,TRBJ1-4,-,TGTGCCAGCAGCTTGAGGGGGAAAGGGACTAATGAAAAACTGTTTTTT,CASSLRGKGTNEKLFF
TRBV28,-,TRBJ1-2,-,TGTGCCAGCAGATCAGGCTCGAGCTACACCTTC,CASRSGSSYTF
TRBV2,-,TRBJ2-1,-,TGTGCCAGCACCCTCAGCGTTATCGTCTTCGATGAGCAGTTCTTC,CASTLSVIVFDEQFF
TRBV5-1,-,TRBJ1-3,TRBD1,TGCGCCAGCAGCCGAGACAGGGGAGCTTCTGGAAACACCATATATTTT,CASSRDRGASGNTIYF
TRBV12-5,once,TRBJ2-2,TRBD1,TGTGCTAGTGGAAACGCCAGAAAGACAGGGGAGGTCCCCGGGGAGCTGTTTTTT,CASGNARKTGEVPGELFF
TRBV13,-,TRBJ2-2,TRBD1,TGTGCCAGCAGCCCAGGGGGTCCCGGGGAGCTGTTTTTT,CASSPGGPGELFF
TRBV6-2/TRBV6-3,-,TRBJ2-7,-,TGTGCCAGCAGTCTAACAGGGGGGGGGCCCAGGCAGTACTTC,CASSLTGGGPRQYF
TRBV5-1,-,TRBJ2-1,-,TGCGCCAGCAGCCTTTACATGGCAGGGATCGATGAGCAGTTCTTC,CASSLYMAGIDEQFF
TRBV27,-,TRBJ1-1,TRBD1,TGTGCCAGCAGTTCCCACGGGACAGGGAAAGGTTCTGAAGCTTTCTTT,CASSSHGTGKGSEAFF
TRBV7-6,few,TRBJ1-1,-,TGTGCCAGCAGCTCTGGACAGACGTCGGGCCTATTCACTGAAGCTTTCTTT,CASSSGQTSGLFTEAFF
TRBV5-1,few,TRBJ1-2,-,TGCGCCAGCAGCGCCAAACCGGAGACTTACTATGGCTACACCTTC,CASSAKPETYYGYTF
TRBV5-1,-,TRBJ2-7,-,TGCGCCAGCAGCTTGGGACTTACAGGGTCCTACGAGCAGTACTTC,CASSLGLTGSYEQYF
TRBV14,-,TRBJ2-5,-,TGTGCCAGCAGCACCCGACTGACCCCAGAGACCCAGTACTTC,CASSTRLTPETQYF